These 13 T cell receptor beta chains were sequenced from one sample in a study of quantifying T cell responses using KT2 cells. Study-level background: cDNA was made from DNase-treated RNA using alpha and beta constant primers.

A single-stranded UMI oligo with SP2 sequence was ligated to cDNA 3' ends. An equimolar mix of RC1.1 and RC1.2 primed the beta chain across TRBC1 and TRBC2. Via MiXCR, TCRdb re-called the UMI-ligation and nested PCR reads, giving one row per CDR3 protein. The repertoire holds roughly 50,000 distinct CDR3 sequences, roughly 12% seen once, with roughly 10% in the top ten. The sample consisted of PBMCs spiked with cells of the T cell clone KT2. Source of these receptors: a human donor.

This clonotype appeared many times. V usage is TRBV2 and J usage is TRBJ1-2; 7 bases line up with TRBD1. Germline loops: CDR1 SNHLY, CDR2 FYNNEI. The V and J ends lost 4 bases and 4 bases, in that order; junction bases with no gene match: 9. The CDR3 totals 15 residues. CDR3 residues: CASSGTGAVVYGYTF. CDR3 in DNA: TGTGCCAGCAGTGGTACAGGGGCTGTTGTCTATGGCTACACCTTC.

This clonotype was counted a few times. V is TRBV6-1 and J is TRBJ2-6; D is ambiguous. Germline V gene lookup returns CDR1 MNHNS and CDR2 SASEGT. V was shortened by 2 bases and J by 2 bases, with 7 bases between the two germline ends. This CDR3 has 15 amino acids. The CDR3 sequence: CASSEIHTGANVLTF. CDR3 nucleotide sequence: TGTGCCAGCAGTGAAATCCACACTGGGGCCAACGTCCTGACTTTC.

In its sample, this clonotype was seen a few times. The CDR3 reads CSARRFGDNEQFF. The CDR3 DNA follows: TGCAGTGCCAGGAGATTCGGGGACAATGAGCAGTTCTTC. The chain couples TRBV20-1 to TRBJ2-1; perhaps TRBD2 as D (5 bases). Trimming took 6 bases from V and 5 from J, leaving 14 bases between them. The CDR3 loop spans 13 amino acids. CDR1 is DFQATT and CDR2 is SNEGSKA in the germline V gene (reference sequence).

Many counts were recorded for this clonotype. The chain carries TRBV3-1 and TRBJ1-6, with a tentative D call TRBD1 (5 bases). In germline, CDR1 is LGHDT, CDR2 YNNKEL (reference sequence). Trimming stripped 4 bases from V and 6 bases from J, with 10 bases between. The CDR3 extends over 14 amino acids. CDR3 sequence: CASSPRDSNSPLHF. In nucleotides, the CDR3 is TGTGCCAGCAGCCCACGCGACAGTAATTCACCCCTCCACTTT.

There are a few counts of this clonotype. The V call is TRBV4-1, the J call TRBJ2-1; D is perhaps TRBD2 (5 bases). The V gene lost 5 bases and the J gene lost 8 bases, with 16 bases spanning the gap. Germline assignment: CDR1 MGHRA and CDR2 YSYEKL. The CDR3 is made up of 14 amino acids. The CDR3 region has the DNA TGCGCCAGCAGCACTGAACCGCGTAGCGATGAGCAGTTCTTC. Protein sequence: CASSTEPRSDEQFF.

The rearrangement links TRBV12-3 or TRBV12-4 to TRBJ1-5; tentative D call: TRBD1 (6 bases). V dropped 3 bases and J dropped 7 bases, with 13 bases sitting between them. The CDR3 loop spans 14 amino acids. The CDR3 loop reads CASSFGGPQQPQHF. CDR3 bases: TGTGCCAGCAGTTTTGGGGGGCCGCAGCAGCCCCAGCATTTT.

This clonotype was detected many times. The gene calls are TRBV11-3 and TRBJ2-3; TRBD2 is a possible D gene (6 bases). This CDR3 contains 14 residues. Germline lookup yields CDR1 SGHNT and CDR2 YENEEA. Trimming stripped 8 bases from V and 6 bases from J, with 18 bases between. The CDR3 nucleotides are TGTGCCAGCTCTGGGTTAGCGGTAGGGGATACGCAGTATTTT. The encoded protein is CASSGLAVGDTQYF.

This clonotype was counted between two and nine times. This chain uses TRBV20-1 with TRBJ1-5, with 7 positions matching TRBD1. The CDR3 extends over 15 amino acids. From germline, CDR1 is DFQATT and CDR2 SNEGSKA (reference sequence). V was pared by 4 bases and J by 2 bases, with 8 bases of the junction left unmatched. The CDR3 nucleotides read TGCAGTGCTAACTACCGACAGGGCGGCAATCAGCCCCAGCATTTT. As protein: CSANYRQGGNQPQHF.

V gene TRBV19 combines with J gene TRBJ2-7; D remains ambiguous. From germline, CDR1 is LNHDA and CDR2 SQIVND (reference sequence). CDR3 size: 13 residues. V lost 5 bases and J 6 bases, leaving 14 bases between the germline ends. CDR3 in amino acids: CASSPKRNREQYF. The CDR3 DNA is TGTGCCAGTAGTCCAAAACGGAACCGCGAGCAGTACTTC.

This clonotype has a count of ten or more. The rearrangement uses TRBV2 and TRBJ2-7; 7 bases match TRBD1. This CDR3 is 14 amino acids long. J lost 3 bases, V lost 4 bases, and 6 bases had no gene match. Per germline, CDR1 SNHLY and CDR2 FYNNEI. The CDR3 nucleotides are TGTGCCAGCAGTGTTGGACAGGACTTCTACGAGCAGTACTTC. Protein: CASSVGQDFYEQYF.

This clonotype was seen only a few times. The J gene is TRBJ1-1, the V gene TRBV18, with D tentatively TRBD1 (6 bases). The germline V and J ends were trimmed by 2 bases and 2 bases, with 9 bases remaining between them. Germline V gene lookup returns CDR1 KGHSH and CDR2 LQKENI. There are 14 residues in the CDR3. In nucleotides, the CDR3 is TGTGCCAGCTCACCAGCCAGGGGAAACACTGAAGCTTTCTTT. As protein: CASSPARGNTEAFF.

The V and J genes are TRBV14 and TRBJ2-7; 13 positions agree with TRBD2. Trimming cost V 5 bases and J 2 bases; bases outside gene matches: 15. The germline V gene has CDR1 SGHDN and CDR2 FVKESK. The CDR3 is made up of 19 amino acids. DNA of the CDR3: TGTGCCAGCAGCACGCGAATGGGACTAGCGGGAAGGACCCCCTACGAGCAGTACTTC. Translating gives CASSTRMGLAGRTPYEQYF. The full variable domain, with the rest looked up from reference TRBV14 and TRBJ2-7, is EAGVTQFPSHSVIEKGQTVTLRCDPISGHDNLYWYRRVMGKEIKFLLHFVKESKQDESGMPNNRFLAERTGGTYSTLKVQPAELEDSGVYFCASSTRMGLAGRTPYEQYFGPGTRLTVT.

The chain joins TRBV7-9 to TRBJ2-7, with D maybe TRBD2 (6 bases). V lost 9 bases to trimming and J lost 7 bases, with 13 bases between them. CDR1 and CDR2 (germline): SEHNR, FQNEAQ (reference sequence). This CDR3 contains 11 residues. The CDR3 reads CASRGSEEQYF. The CDR3 DNA reads as TGTGCCAGTCGGGGGTCGGAAGAGCAGTACTTC.